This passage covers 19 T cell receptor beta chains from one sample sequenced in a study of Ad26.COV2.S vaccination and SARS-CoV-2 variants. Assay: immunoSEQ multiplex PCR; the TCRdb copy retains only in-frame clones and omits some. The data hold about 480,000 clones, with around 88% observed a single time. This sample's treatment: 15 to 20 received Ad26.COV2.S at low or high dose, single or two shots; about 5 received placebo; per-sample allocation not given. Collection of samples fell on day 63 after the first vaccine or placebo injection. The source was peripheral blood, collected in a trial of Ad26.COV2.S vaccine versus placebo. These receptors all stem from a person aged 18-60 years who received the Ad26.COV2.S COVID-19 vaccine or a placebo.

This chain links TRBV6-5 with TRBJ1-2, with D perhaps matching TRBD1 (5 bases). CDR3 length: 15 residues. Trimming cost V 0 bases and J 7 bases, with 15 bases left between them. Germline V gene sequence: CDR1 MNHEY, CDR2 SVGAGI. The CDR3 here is CASSYSWGLRGGYTF. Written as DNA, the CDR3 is TGTGCCAGCAGTTACTCTTGGGGACTCAGAGGTGGCTACACCTTC.

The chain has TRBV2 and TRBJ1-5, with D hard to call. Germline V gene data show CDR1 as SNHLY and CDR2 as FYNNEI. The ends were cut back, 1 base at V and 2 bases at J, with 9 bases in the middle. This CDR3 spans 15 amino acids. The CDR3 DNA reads TGTGCCAGCAGTGAAGGAGGTATCGGCAATCAGCCCCAGCATTTT. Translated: CASSEGGIGNQPQHF.

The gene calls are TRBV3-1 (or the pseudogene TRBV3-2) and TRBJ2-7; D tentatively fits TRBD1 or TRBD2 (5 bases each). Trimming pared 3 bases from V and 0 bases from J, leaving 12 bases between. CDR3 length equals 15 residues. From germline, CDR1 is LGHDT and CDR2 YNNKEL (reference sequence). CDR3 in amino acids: CASSQGTTLSYEQYF. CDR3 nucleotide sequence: TGTGCCAGCAGCCAGGGGACCACCCTCTCCTACGAGCAGTACTTC.

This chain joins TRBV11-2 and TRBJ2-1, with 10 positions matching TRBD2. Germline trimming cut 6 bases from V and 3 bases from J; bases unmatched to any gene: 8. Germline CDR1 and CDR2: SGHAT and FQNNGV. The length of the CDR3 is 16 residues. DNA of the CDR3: TGTGCCAGCAGGAGACTACTAGCGGGAAACTACAATGAGCAGTTCTTC. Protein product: CASRRLLAGNYNEQFF.

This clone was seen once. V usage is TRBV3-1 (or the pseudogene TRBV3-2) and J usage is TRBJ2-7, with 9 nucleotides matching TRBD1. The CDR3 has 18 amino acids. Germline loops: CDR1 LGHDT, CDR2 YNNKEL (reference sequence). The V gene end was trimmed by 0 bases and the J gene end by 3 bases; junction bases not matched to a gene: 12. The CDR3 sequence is CASSQDRGDDRGYYEQYF. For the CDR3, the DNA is TGTGCCAGCAGCCAAGATCGGGGCGATGACAGGGGGTACTACGAGCAGTACTTC.

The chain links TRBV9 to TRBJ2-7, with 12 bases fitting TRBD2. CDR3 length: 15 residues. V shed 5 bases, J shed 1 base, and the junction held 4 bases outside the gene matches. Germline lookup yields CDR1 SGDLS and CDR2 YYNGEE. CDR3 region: CASSDGLAGSYEQYF. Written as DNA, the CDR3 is TGTGCCAGCAGTGACGGACTAGCGGGATCCTACGAGCAGTACTTC.

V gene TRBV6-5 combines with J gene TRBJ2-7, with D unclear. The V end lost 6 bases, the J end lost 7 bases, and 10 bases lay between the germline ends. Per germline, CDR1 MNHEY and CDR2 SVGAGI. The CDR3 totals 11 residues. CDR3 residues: CASSLGREQYF. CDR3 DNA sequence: TGTGCCAGCAGCCTCGGACGGGAGCAGTACTTC.

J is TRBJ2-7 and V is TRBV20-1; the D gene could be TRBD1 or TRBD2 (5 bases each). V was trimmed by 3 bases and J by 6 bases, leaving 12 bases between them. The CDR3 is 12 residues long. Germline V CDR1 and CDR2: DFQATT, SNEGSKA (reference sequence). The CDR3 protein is CSASRAGSEQYF. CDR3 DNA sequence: TGCAGTGCTAGTAGGGCAGGGAGCGAGCAGTACTTC.

The chain's CDR3 is CATSLRPGTEGYGYTF. The CDR3 DNA is TGTGCCACCAGCCTCAGGCCGGGGACAGAGGGCTATGGCTACACCTTC. This chain joins TRBV15 and TRBJ1-2; 7 nucleotides align to TRBD1. The ends lost 5 bases at V and 4 bases at J; junction bases unmatched: 13. CDR3 size: 16 residues. CDR1 and CDR2 (germline): LNHNV, YYDKDF (reference sequence).

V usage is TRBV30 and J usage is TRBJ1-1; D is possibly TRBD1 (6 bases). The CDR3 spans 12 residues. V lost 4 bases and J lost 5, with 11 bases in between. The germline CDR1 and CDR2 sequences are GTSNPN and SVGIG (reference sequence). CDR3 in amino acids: CAWTRGTTEAFF. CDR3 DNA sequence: TGTGCCTGGACCAGGGGAACAACTGAAGCTTTCTTT.

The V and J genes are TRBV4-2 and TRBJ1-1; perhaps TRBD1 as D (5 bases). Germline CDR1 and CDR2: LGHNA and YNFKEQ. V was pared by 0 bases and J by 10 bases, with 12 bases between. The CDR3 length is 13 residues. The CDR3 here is CASSQDSGGGAFF. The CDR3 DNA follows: TGTGCCAGCAGCCAAGATTCGGGGGGGGGAGCTTTCTTT.

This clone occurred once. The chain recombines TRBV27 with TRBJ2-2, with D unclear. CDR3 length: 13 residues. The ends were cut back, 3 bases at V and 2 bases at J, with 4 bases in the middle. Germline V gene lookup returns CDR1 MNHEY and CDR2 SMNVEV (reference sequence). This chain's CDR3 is CASSLDNTGELFF. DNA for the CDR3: TGTGCCAGCAGTTTGGACAACACCGGGGAGCTGTTTTTT.

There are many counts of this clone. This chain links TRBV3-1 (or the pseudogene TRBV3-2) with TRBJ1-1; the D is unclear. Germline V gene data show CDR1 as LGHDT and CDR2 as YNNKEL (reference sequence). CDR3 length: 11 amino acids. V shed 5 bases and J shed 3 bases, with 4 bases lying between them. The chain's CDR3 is CASSDHTEAFF. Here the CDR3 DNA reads TGTGCCAGCAGCGATCACACTGAAGCTTTCTTT.

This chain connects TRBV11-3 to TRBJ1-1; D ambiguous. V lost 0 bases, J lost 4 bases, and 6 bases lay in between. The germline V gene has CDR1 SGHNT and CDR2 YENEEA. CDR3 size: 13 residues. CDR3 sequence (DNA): TGTGCCAGCAGCTTAGATTCAGGCACTGAAGCTTTCTTT. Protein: CASSLDSGTEAFF.

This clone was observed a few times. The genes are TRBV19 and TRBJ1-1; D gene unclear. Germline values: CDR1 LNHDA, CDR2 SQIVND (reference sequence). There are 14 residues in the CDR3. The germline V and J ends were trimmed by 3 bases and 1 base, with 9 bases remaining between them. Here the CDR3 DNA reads TGTGCCAGTAGTATCGAGGGAAGGAACACTGAAGCTTTCTTT. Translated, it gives CASSIEGRNTEAFF.

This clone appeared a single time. The DNA for the CDR3 is TGTGCCAGCAGCGTACTCGCCGGGACAGGGGCTGGAAACACCATATATTTT. The encoded protein is CASSVLAGTGAGNTIYF. V and J are TRBV7-6 and TRBJ1-3, with 10 nucleotides matching TRBD1. Trimming cost V 5 bases and J 2 bases; bases outside gene matches: 9. CDR3 length equals 17 residues. Per germline, CDR1 SGHVS and CDR2 FNYEAQ.

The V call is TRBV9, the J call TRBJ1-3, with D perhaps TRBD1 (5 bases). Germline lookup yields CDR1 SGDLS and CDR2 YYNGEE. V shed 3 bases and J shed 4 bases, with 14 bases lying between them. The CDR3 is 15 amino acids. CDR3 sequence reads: CASSAPSGVGNTIYF. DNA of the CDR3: TGTGCCAGCAGCGCCCCTTCGGGGGTCGGAAACACCATATATTTT.

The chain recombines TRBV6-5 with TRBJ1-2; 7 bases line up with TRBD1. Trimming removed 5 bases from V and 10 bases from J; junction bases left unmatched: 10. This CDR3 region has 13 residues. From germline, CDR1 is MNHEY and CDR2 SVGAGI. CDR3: CASSRPGQMYYTF. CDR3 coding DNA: TGTGCCAGCAGTAGACCGGGACAGATGTACTACACCTTC.

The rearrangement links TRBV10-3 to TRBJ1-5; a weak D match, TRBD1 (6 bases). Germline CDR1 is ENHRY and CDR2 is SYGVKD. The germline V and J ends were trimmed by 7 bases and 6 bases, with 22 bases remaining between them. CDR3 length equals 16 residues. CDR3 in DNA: TGTGCCATCATCCCCCGGGGGCCGAGGGGCTGTCAGCCCCAGCATTTT. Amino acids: CAIIPRGPRGCQPQHF.